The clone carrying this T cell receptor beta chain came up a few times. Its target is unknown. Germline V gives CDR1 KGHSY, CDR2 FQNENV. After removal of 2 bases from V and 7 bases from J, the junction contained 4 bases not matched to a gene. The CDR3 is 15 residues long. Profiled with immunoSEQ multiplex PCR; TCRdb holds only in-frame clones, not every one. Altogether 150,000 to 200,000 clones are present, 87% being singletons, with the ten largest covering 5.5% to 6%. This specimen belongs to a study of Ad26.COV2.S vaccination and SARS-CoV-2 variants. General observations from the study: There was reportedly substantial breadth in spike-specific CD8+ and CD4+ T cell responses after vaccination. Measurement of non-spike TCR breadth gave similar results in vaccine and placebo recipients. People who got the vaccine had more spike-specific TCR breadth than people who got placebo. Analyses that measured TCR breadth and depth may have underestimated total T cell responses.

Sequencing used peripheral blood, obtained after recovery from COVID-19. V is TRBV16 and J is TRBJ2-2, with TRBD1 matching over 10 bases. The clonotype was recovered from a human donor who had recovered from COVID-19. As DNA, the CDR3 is TGTGCCAGCAGCCAAGAGACAGGGGGCATCGGGGAGCTGTTTTTT. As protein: CASSQETGGIGELFF.